This T cell receptor beta chain was profiled in a study of T cell responses to AZD1222 COVID-19 vaccine. Turning to this clone: Its specificity is unknown.

V dropped 5 bases and J dropped 6 bases, with 15 bases sitting between them. The CDR3 has 14 amino acids. CDR1 LNHDA and CDR2 SQIVND come from the germline V gene (reference sequence). Findings and caveats of the study: At baseline, seropositivity was found in only five or six AZD1222 recipients.

Libraries were prepared by immunoSEQ multiplex PCR; TCRdb keeps only in-frame clonotypes and omits some of them. The sample lists some 140,000 clones, roughly nine tenths occurring once. The clonotype originates from an adult in good health. This sample comprised peripheral blood, obtained on day 0 of MenACWY control vaccination. The V gene is TRBV19, the J gene TRBJ2-3; maybe TRBD1 (6 bases). CDR3 sequence: CASSVRDTSDTQYF. The DNA for the CDR3 is TGTGCCAGTAGTGTCCGGGACACGTCTGATACGCAGTATTTT.